The 8 T cell receptor beta chains presented below share a single source sample, sequenced in a study of T cell repertoires in cytomegalovirus infection. TCRdb reprocessed the reads with MiXCR, giving one entry per CDR3 protein. The table shows roughly 800,000 distinct CDR3 sequences, with 29% occurring only once. Antigens for these TCRs are unknown. The sample in question was cultured CD8+ T cells from PBMCs, obtained from culture after CMV antigen stimulation. The receptors derive from a human donor in good health (CMV status not recorded). Some clones in this sample may be carry-over from other donors' samples.

This clonotype was picked up a small number of times. The genes are TRBV6-2 or TRBV6-3 and TRBJ2-3; 12 bases map to TRBD1. Germline lookup yields CDR1 MNHEY and CDR2 SVGEGT. V lost 7 bases, J lost 2 bases, and 13 bases stayed unmatched. This CDR3 is 18 amino acids long. CDR3 nucleotides: TGTGCCAGCATACCCCGGGACAGGGGGCCTACCCCCACAGATACGCAGTATTTT. This encodes CASIPRDRGPTPTDTQYF.

The chain is built from TRBV7-2 and TRBJ2-3; 10 bases agree with TRBD2. The length of the CDR3 is 16 residues. Per germline, CDR1 SGHTA and CDR2 FQGNSA. The J segment lost 5 bases and the V segment lost 6 bases, leaving 11 bases of the junction unmatched. The CDR3 DNA reads as TGTGCCAGCAGAGTCCAAGCGGGGGGGCCCGGAGATACGCAGTATTTT. It is translated as CASRVQAGGPGDTQYF.

This clonotype was counted at least ten times. The chain uses TRBV6-1 and TRBJ2-7, with D unclear. CDR1 and CDR2 from the germline V gene are MNHNS and SASEGT. V lost 2 bases and J lost 0, with 17 bases in between. This CDR3 has 17 residues. CDR3 region: CASSEPRTPPGSYEQYV. The DNA of the CDR3 is TGTGCCAGCAGTGAACCTCGGACGCCCCCCGGCTCCTACGAGCAGTACGTC.

This clonotype turned up a few times. This chain uses TRBV20-1 with TRBJ2-1; 7 positions match TRBD2. The CDR3 has 13 amino acids. J gave up 9 bases and V 5 bases, and 10 bases lay outside the gene matches. The germline gives CDR1 DFQATT, CDR2 SNEGSKA (reference sequence). The CDR3 DNA reads TGCAGTGCTCTGACTAGCTCGAGCTTTGAGCAGTTCTTC. Translated: CSALTSSSFEQFF.

The rearrangement uses TRBV7-9 and TRBJ1-2; D gene ambiguous. V was trimmed by 0 bases and J by 2 bases, leaving 13 bases between them. Germline CDR1 and CDR2: SEHNR and FQNEAQ (reference sequence). This CDR3 is built from 16 residues. In DNA, the CDR3 is TGTGCCAGCAGCTTAGCGCGCGAAATCCCAAACTATGGCTACACCTTC. Protein: CASSLAREIPNYGYTF.

This clonotype has at least ten counts. The chain employs TRBV7-2 and TRBJ2-5; 7 nucleotides match TRBD1. Germline V CDR1 and CDR2: SGHTA, FQGNSA. The CDR3 loop spans 18 amino acids. V lost 5 bases, J lost 2 bases, and 17 bases stayed unmatched. CDR3: CASSHFSLLDRAQETQYF. The CDR3 bases are TGTGCCAGCAGCCACTTCTCCCTTTTAGACAGGGCACAAGAGACCCAGTACTTC.

The chain combines TRBV5-4 with TRBJ2-7; TRBD2 agrees at 7 bases. The CDR3 is 13 residues long. Germline trimming cut 2 bases from V and 6 bases from J; bases unmatched to any gene: 5. Germline CDR1 SGHNT, CDR2 YYREEE (reference sequence). Written as DNA, the CDR3 is TGTGCCAGCAGCTTTCGCGGGGGTGGCGAGCAGTACGTC. This gives the protein CASSFRGGGEQYV.

V usage is TRBV6-2 or TRBV6-3 and J usage is TRBJ2-2; TRBD1 or TRBD2 may be the D gene (5 bases each). Germline CDR1 MNHEY, CDR2 SVGEGT. Between the trimmed V and J ends, which lost 6 bases and 3 bases, there was a span of 23 bases. The CDR3 totals 18 residues. The CDR3 DNA is TGTGCCAGCAGCCCCGGGACGGTCGTGCTGGGGGACACCGGGGAGCTGTTTTTT. Translation: CASSPGTVVLGDTGELFF.